This TCR beta chain was sequenced during a study of graft-versus-host responses after intestinal transplantation. This CDR3 has 12 residues. The V end was cut by 6 bases, the J end by 1 base, with 7 bases between. Germline CDR1 reads MGHDK; CDR2 reads SYGVNS. A single count supports this clone. The antigen remains undetermined. This table comes from immunoSEQ multiplex PCR, and its TCRdb copy is limited to in-frame clones, with some not included. The repertoire holds about 97,000 clones, with 91% as singletons. Sequenced here: unstimulated CD4+ T cells sorted from spleen or lymph node cells, sampled before transplant. V usage is TRBV25-1 and J usage is TRBJ2-7; D is uncertain. This sequence originates from a human donor who was the organ donor for an intestinal transplant. CDR3 residues: CASRGSSYEQYF. CDR3 bases: TGTGCCAGCAGGGGCAGTTCCTACGAGCAGTACTTC.